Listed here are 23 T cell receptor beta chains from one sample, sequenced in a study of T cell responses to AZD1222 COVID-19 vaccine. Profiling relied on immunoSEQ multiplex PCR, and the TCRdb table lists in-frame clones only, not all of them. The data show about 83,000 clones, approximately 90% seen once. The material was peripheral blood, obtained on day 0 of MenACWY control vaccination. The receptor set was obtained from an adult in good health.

Here the CDR3 DNA reads TGTGCCAGCAGTCCCCAAGCCTACGAGCAGTACTTC. This codes for CASSPQAYEQYF. This chain uses TRBV7-2 with TRBJ2-7; D not certain. V gave up 6 bases and J gave up 2 bases, with 8 bases separating them. The CDR3 is 12 residues long. Germline V gives CDR1 SGHTA, CDR2 FQGNSA.

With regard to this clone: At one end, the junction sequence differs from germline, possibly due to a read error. CDR3 sequence: CATSRAGGTQYF. CDR3 sequence (DNA): TGTGCCACCAGTCGAGCGGGAGGGACCCAGTACTTC. The chain employs TRBV28 and TRBJ2-5; 9 positions match TRBD2. CDR1 is MDHEN and CDR2 is SYDVKM in the germline V gene. This CDR3 spans 12 amino acids.

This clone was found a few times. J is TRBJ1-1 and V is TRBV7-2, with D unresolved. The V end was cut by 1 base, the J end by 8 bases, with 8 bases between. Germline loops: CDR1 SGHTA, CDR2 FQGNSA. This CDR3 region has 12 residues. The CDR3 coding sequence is TGTGCCAGCAGCTTAGGTAGGCAGGAAGCTTTCTTT. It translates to CASSLGRQEAFF. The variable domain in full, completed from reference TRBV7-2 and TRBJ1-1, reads GAGVSQSPSNKVTEKGKDVELRCDPISGHTALYWYRQSLGQGLEFLIYFQGNSAPDKSGLPSDRFSAERTGGSVSTLTIQRTQQEDSAVYLCASSLGRQEAFFGQGTRLTVV.

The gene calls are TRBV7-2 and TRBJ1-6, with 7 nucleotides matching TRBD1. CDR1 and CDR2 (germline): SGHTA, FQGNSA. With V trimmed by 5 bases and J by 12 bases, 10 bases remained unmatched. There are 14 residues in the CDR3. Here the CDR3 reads CASSPGQEGEPLHF. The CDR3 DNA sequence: TGTGCCAGCAGCCCAGGACAGGAGGGGGAACCCCTCCACTTT. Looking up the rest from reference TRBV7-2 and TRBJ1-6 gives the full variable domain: GAGVSQSPSNKVTEKGKDVELRCDPISGHTALYWYRQSLGQGLEFLIYFQGNSAPDKSGLPSDRFSAERTGGSVSTLTIQRTQQEDSAVYLCASSPGQEGEPLHFGNGTRLTVT.

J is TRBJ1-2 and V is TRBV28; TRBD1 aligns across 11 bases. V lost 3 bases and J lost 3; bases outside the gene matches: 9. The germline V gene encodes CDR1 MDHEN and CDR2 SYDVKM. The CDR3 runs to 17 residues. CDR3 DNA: TGTGCCAGCAGTTTGGAAGGACAGGGGGCGATGGACTATGGCTACACCTTC. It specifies CASSLEGQGAMDYGYTF.

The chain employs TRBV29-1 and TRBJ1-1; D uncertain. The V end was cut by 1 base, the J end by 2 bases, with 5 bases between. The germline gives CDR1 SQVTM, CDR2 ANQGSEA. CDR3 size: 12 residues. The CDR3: CSVEAPNTEAFF. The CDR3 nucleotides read TGCAGCGTTGAAGCACCTAACACTGAAGCTTTCTTT.

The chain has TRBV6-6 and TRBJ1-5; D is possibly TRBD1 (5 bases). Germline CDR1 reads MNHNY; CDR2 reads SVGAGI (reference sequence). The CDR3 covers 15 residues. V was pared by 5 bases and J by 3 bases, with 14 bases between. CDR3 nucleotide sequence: TGTGCCAGCAGTCCCCGGGACCCTAACAATCAGCCCCAGCATTTT. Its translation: CASSPRDPNNQPQHF.

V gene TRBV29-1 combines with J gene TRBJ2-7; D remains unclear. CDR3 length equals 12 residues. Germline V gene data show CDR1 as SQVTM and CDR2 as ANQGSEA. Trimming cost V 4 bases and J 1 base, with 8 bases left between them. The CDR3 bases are TGCAGCGTTGTTCAGGCGTCCTACGAGCAGTACTTC. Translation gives CSVVQASYEQYF.

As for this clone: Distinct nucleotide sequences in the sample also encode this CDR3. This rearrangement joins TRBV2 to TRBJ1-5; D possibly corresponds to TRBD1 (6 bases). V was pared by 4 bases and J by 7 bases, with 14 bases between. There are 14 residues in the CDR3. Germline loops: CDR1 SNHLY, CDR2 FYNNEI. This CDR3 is CASSVNRVGQPQHF. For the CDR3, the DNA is TGTGCCAGCAGTGTTAACAGGGTGGGCCAGCCCCAGCATTTT.

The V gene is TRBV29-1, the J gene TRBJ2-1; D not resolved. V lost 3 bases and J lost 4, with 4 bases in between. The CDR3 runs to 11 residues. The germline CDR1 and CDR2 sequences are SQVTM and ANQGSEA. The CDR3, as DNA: TGCAGCGTTGACCGGTACAATGAGCAGTTCTTC. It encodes CSVDRYNEQFF.

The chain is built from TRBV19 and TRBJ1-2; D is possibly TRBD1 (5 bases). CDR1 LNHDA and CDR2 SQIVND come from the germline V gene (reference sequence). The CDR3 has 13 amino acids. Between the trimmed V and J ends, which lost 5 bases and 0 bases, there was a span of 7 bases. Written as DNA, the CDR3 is TGTGCCAGTAGTCGGGGCTCTAACTATGGCTACACCTTC. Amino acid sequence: CASSRGSNYGYTF.

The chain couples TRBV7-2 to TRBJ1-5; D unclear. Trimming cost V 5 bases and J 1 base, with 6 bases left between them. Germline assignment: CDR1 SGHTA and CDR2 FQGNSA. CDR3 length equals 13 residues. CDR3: CASSGSSNQPQHF. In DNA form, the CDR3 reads TGTGCCAGCAGCGGGAGCAGCAATCAGCCCCAGCATTTT.

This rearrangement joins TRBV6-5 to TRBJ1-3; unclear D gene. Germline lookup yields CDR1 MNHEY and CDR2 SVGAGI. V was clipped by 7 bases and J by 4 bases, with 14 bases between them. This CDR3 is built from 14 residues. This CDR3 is CASTLGLGGNTIYF. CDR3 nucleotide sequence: TGTGCCAGCACCTTGGGGTTGGGGGGAAACACCATATATTTT.

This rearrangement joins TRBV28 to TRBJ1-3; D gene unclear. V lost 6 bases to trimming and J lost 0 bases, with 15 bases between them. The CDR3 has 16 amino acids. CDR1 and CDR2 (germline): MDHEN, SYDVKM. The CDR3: CASSLGTDSSGNTIYF. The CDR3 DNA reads TGTGCCAGCAGCCTCGGCACCGATTCCTCTGGAAACACCATATATTTT.

Here the CDR3 reads CASSPRTSGSYYNEQFF. In DNA, the CDR3 is TGTGCCAGCAGCCCCCGGACTAGCGGGAGCTACTACAATGAGCAGTTCTTC. The chain couples TRBV6-2 or TRBV6-3 to TRBJ2-1, with 13 bases lining up with TRBD2. V dropped 6 bases and J dropped 3; count of bases not matched to a gene: 8. CDR3 length: 17 amino acids. Looked up from germline, CDR1 is MNHEY and CDR2 is SVGEGT.

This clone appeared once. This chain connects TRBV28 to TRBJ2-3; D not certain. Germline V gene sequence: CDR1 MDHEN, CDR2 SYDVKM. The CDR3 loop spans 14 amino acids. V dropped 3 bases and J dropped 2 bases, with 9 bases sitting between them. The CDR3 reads CASSFTGFTDTQYF. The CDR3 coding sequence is TGTGCCAGCAGTTTTACTGGATTCACAGATACGCAGTATTTT.

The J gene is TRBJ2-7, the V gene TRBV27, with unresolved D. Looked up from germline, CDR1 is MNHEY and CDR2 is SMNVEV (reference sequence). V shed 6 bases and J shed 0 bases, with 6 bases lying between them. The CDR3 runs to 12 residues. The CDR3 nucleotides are TGTGCCAGCAGAGCAAGCTCCTACGAGCAGTACTTC. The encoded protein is CASRASSYEQYF.

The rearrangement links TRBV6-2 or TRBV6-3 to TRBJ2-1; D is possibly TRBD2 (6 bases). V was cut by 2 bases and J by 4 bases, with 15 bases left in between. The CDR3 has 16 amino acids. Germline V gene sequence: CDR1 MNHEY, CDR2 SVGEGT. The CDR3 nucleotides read TGTGCCAGCAGTTACGCTCCGGTCGGGAGTTACAATGAGCAGTTCTTC. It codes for CASSYAPVGSYNEQFF.

The CDR3 sequence is CASSFGTVSTDTQYF. In DNA form, the CDR3 reads TGTGCCAGCAGCTTCGGGACAGTTAGCACAGATACGCAGTATTTT. This rearrangement joins TRBV7-9 to TRBJ2-3, with 7 bases aligning to TRBD1. J gave up 0 bases and V 3 bases, and 3 bases lay outside the gene matches. This CDR3 has 15 residues. CDR1 is SEHNR and CDR2 is FQNEAQ in the germline V gene (reference sequence).

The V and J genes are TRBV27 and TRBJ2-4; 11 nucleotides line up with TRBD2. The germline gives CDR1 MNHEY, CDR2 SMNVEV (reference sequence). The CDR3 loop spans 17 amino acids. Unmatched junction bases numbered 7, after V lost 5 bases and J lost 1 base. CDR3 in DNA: TGTGCCAGCAGTCCCCTAGCGGGAGGAGTCGCCAAAAACATTCAGTACTTC. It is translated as CASSPLAGGVAKNIQYF.

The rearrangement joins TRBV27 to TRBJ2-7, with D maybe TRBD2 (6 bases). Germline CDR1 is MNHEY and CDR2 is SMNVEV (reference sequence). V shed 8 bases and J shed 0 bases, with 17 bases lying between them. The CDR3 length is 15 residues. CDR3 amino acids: CASQRLDGSSYEQYF. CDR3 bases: TGTGCCAGCCAGCGACTGGACGGGAGCTCCTACGAGCAGTACTTC.

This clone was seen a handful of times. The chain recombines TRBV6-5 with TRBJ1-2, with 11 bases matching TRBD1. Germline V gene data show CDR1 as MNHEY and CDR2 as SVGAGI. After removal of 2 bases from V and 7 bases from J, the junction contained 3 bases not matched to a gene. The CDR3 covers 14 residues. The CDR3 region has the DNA TGTGCCAGCAGTTACGGGGACAGGGGGTTTGGCTACACCTTC. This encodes CASSYGDRGFGYTF.

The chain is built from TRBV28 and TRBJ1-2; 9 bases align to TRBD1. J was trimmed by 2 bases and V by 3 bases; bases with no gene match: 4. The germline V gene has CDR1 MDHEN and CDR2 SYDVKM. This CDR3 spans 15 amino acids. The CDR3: CASSFRTGANYGYTF. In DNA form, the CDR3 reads TGTGCCAGCAGTTTCCGGACAGGGGCAAACTATGGCTACACCTTC.